This TCR beta chain derives from a study of regulatory T cells in long-lasting Graves disease. Study background: Graves' patients, newly diagnosed, had taken antithyroid drugs under 3 months. Study findings and constraints: Favored gene segments in persistent disease were TRBV28, TRBJ1-2 and TRBJ2-5.

This CDR3 has 15 residues. V trimming: 0 bases; J trimming: 4 bases; junction bases outside the gene matches: 5. Germline loops: CDR1 SGDLS, CDR2 YYNGEE. Time point indicated: newly diagnosed GD, antithyroid drugs for less than 3 months. Following extraction of RNA from PBMCs, that RNA was used to make the TCR library. Clinicians diagnosed Graves' disease using American Thyroid Association guidelines. Construction of TCR beta libraries relied on iRepertoire HTBI primers and on Arm-PCR targeting CDR3 regions. TCRdb re-called the multiplex PCR reads through MiXCR, storing one row per CDR3 protein. The sample records fewer than 650,000 distinct CDR3 sequences, about 16% being singletons. This clonotype was seen a few times. Antigen specificity is unknown. The data were also submitted as part of a second study, on T cells in Graves' hyperthyroidism and ophthalmopathy. Per that paper: Stable Graves' hyperthyroidism denoted no ophthalmopathy progression over 18 months.

The chain links TRBV9 to TRBJ2-5, with 8 bases matching TRBD2. The clonotype was recovered from a young man with Graves disease. Material: peripheral blood mononuclear cells (PBMCs), obtained at new diagnosis, from a patient treated with antithyroid drugs. The DNA of the CDR3 is TGTGCCAGCAGCGTAGTCCCCGGGACTAGAGAGACCCAGTACTTC. Its translation is CASSVVPGTRETQYF.